This T cell receptor beta chain was sequenced during a study of T cell responses to AZD1222 COVID-19 vaccine. V lost 4 bases and J 3 bases, leaving 4 bases between the germline ends. Germline V gene sequence: CDR1 SGHAT, CDR2 FQDESV (reference sequence). This CDR3 region has 12 residues. This table comes from immunoSEQ multiplex PCR, and its TCRdb copy is limited to in-frame clones, with some not included. The table records 160,000 or so clones, 70% to 90% of them present only once. This clone appeared a few times. The rearrangement links TRBV11-1 to TRBJ1-3; unclear D gene. This sequence was found in an adult who received the AZD1222 COVID-19 vaccine. The material was peripheral blood, obtained 28 days after the second AZD1222 dose. CDR3 nucleotide sequence: TGTGCCAGCAGCTGGGGTGGAAACACCATATATTTT. Residues: CASSWGGNTIYF. Supplemented by reference TRBV11-1 and TRBJ1-3, the full variable domain reads EAEVAQSPRYKITEKSQAVAFWCDPISGHATLYWYRQILGQGPELLVQFQDESVVDDSQLPKDRFSAERLKGVDSTLKIQPAELGDSAMYLCASSWGGNTIYFGEGSWLTVV.